This T cell receptor (beta chain) was retrieved from a study of T cell repertoires in cytomegalovirus infection. Study information: An indication of both CMV infection and matching HLA type came from public TCR beta signatures.

TCRdb re-derived calls from the reads in MiXCR, one entry per CDR3 protein. This repertoire shows 450,000 to 550,000 distinct CDR3 sequences, approximately 15% found once; its top ten account for 20% to 30%. General study results and limits: In two of eight donors, the top clonotype was HLA-C-restricted CMV-specific. Carriage of CMV together with the relevant HLA was identifiable through cumulative public TCR beta family frequency.

This clonotype was seen only a few times. Its antigen remains unidentified. Material: CD8+ T cells from PBMCs. The source of this sequence is a human donor in good health (CMV status not recorded). Some clones in this sample may be carry-over from other donors' samples.

CDR3 nucleotide sequence: TGTGCCAGCAGTGAAGCAGGGGGCACTGAAGCTTTCTTT. It specifies CASSEAGGTEAFF. V gene TRBV6-1 combines with J gene TRBJ1-1, with a possible D match to TRBD1 (6 bases). Germline V gene lookup returns CDR1 MNHNS and CDR2 SASEGT. This CDR3 contains 13 residues. Trimming took 0 bases from V and 4 from J, leaving 6 bases between them.